This TCR beta chain emerged from a study of shared T cell receptors in the human thymus (dated by TCRdb to about 2021). Background on the whole study: The study examined how self-reactive, shared T-cell receptor alpha chains are generated in the human thymus.

Worth noting for this clone: The antigen it binds to is not known. No per-base quality is available; no much larger clone lies one base away.

From a lookup of the germline V gene (reference sequence), CDR1 and CDR2 are LNHDA and SQIVND. V is pared back by 3 bases and J by 7 bases, with 15 bases lying between the germline termini. Including cysteine and phenylalanine, the CDR3 has 14 amino acids. Only CDR3 DNA is held: 42 bases, read in frame from base 1. Library prep was done by the immunoSEQ multiplex PCR assay. As stored in TCRdb, this immuneACCESS dataset retains in-frame rearrangements with V and J assigned. A fraction of the clones does not appear; measured against another copy, unresolved V genes explain less than half of the discrepancy, and the remainder lacks a known reason. Here the sample has hundreds of thousands of clones; more than 70% occur a single time. The biggest ten clones account for over 0.008% of the sample. The sample also formed part of further work on human thymus T cells. In that second paper, the authors write: Immunologically healthy infants undergoing open corrective cardiac surgery for congenital heart defects in Finland were used as donors. Thymus tissue was collected as surgical resects that were removed during corrective cardiac surgery. V and J gene segment usage appeared biased in both thymic and peripheral blood repertoires. The related research reported highly overlapping thymic TCR repertoires among unrelated individuals. TCR alpha and beta repertoires from roughly eight infant thymus samples and a few related peripheral blood samples were characterized in the study. Donor ages ranged from roughly 6 to 250 days, and the cohort comprised five or six male and a couple of female infants. Thymocytes were released mechanically from tissue and stored at -70 °C as pellets of about 10-34 million cells. A QIAsymphony instrument was used to extract genomic DNA from frozen cell pellets. The immunoSEQ multiplex PCR assay was used to amplify the TCRB and TCRAD loci from a standardized amount of quality-controlled genomic DNA. Amplicons spanned the V(D)J region at a length sufficient to cover the CDR3 and identify V and J genes. The amplicons were sequenced on an Illumina platform via the commercial immunoSEQ service. Primer bias and sequencing errors were corrected as previously described, and TCRAD and TCRB were defined on the basis of the IMGT database. Repertoires were analysed with immunoSEQ Analyzer 3.0 and VDJTools, covering basic statistics, V/J segment usage, diversity estimates, rarefaction and pairwise overlap. Chao1, ChaoE, Efron-Thisted, Shannon and inverse Simpson indices were used to estimate diversity, which was also estimated on datasets down-sampled to the smallest sample. Repertoire overlap was determined by strict matching of CDR3 nucleotide sequence, V gene and J gene, and Jaccard-based multidimensional scaling clustering was applied. Thymus samples yielded on average roughly 840,000 unique TCRB clonotypes, compared with 80,000 to 95,000 from blood samples.

The sequenced material came from thymocytes. This chain is built from TRBV19 and TRBJ1-1; the D gene cannot be resolved reliably. The clonotype originates from a boy younger than two with a congenital heart defect. Donor details come from another sample of the same person, matched by shared clones. The sequence in DNA is TGTGCCAGTAGTATGTCCCCTCGACGGGATGAAGCTTTCTTT. It codes for CASSMSPRRDEAFF.